This T cell receptor (beta chain) was sequenced in a study of blood T cells in healthy people across ages. Findings of the study overall: Among T cells, TCR beta diversity per million cells dropped roughly linearly as age rose.

The second PCR ran roughly 6 to 11 cycles with a sample-barcoded 5' primer and J-beta primers. Each CDR3 protein is one row after TCRdb ran MiXCR on the 5' RACE reads. The sample includes around 820,000 distinct CDR3 sequences, around a quarter of them seen just once. Looked up from germline, CDR1 is ENHRY and CDR2 is SYGVKD. The CDR3 length is 13 residues. A word on this clonotype: Its specificity is not known.

Another study also made use of these data, one on T cells of mothers and their children. That work contributes: Sequencing got over 8 million TCR beta CDR3 reads from each mother and roughly 2.7 million from each child.

The sequenced material came from blood. This clonotype originated in a boy aged 10-17 years in good health. The chain combines TRBV10-3 with TRBJ2-1, with 9 positions matching TRBD1. The J call may not be correct, given that the DNA end is closer to TRBJ2-7. CDR3 in amino acids: CAIRPGQGYEQYF. The CDR3 DNA reads as TGTGCCATCAGACCGGGACAGGGCTACGAGCAGTACTTC.